This TCR beta chain was captured by sequencing in a study of blood T cell repertoires in COVID-19. Looking at the study overall: The cDNA or gDNA used as material had been derived from T cells, B-cell-depleted T cells, or PBMCs.

Here immunoSEQ multiplex PCR was the method, and the copy in TCRdb shows in-frame clones only, minus some. This sample yields some 170,000 clones, of which 76% are seen a single time; approximately 9% belongs to the top ten. The CDR3 is 11 residues long. Trimming left V 4 bases short and J 3 bases short, with 3 bases between. Germline assignment: CDR1 MDHEN and CDR2 SYDVKM. The TCR sequence derives from a woman aged 45-65 years with active or convalescent COVID-19. The rearrangement links TRBV28 to TRBJ2-5; no firm D call. The sample comprised peripheral blood. For the CDR3, the DNA is TGTGCCAGCAGTTCCAAAGAGACCCAGTACTTC. Translation gives CASSSKETQYF. The variable domain in full, with the rest retrieved from reference TRBV28 and TRBJ2-5, is DVKVTQSSRYLVKRTGEKVFLECVQDMDHENMFWYRQDPGLGLRLIYFSYDVKMKEKGDIPEGYSVSREKKERFSLILESASTNQTSMYLCASSSKETQYFGPGTRLLVL.